The 8 T cell receptor beta chains below come from one sample, sequenced in a study of tumor-infiltrating lymphocytes in primary liver carcinoma. Making TCR beta cDNA involved approximately 530 ng total RNA and a constant-region primer. Library construction for TCR beta comprised three nested multiplex PCR rounds performed with slightly modified ARM-PCR. In the first two PCR rounds, TRBV1-TRBV30 forward primers were paired with a C-beta reverse primer, and each round lasted roughly 10 cycles. Each CDR3 protein is one row after TCRdb ran MiXCR on the multiplex PCR reads. The sample holds approximately 320,000 distinct CDR3 sequences; 50% to 60% are singletons and the top ten take approximately 17%. Unsorted whole blood yielded the blood RNA, and germline DNA was also extracted. The sequenced sample was peripheral blood. These receptors were collected from a woman aged 25-40 years with primary liver carcinoma and hepatitis B virus infection.

With regard to this clonotype: One end of the junction is discordant with germline, which a read error may explain. This chain uses TRBV28 with TRBJ1-1; D not resolved. The CDR3 length is 14 residues. In germline, CDR1 is MDHEN, CDR2 SYDVKM. The CDR3 sequence: CASSFVRLNTEAVF. CDR3 DNA sequence: TGTGCCAGCAGTTTTGTCCGTTTGAACACTGAAGCTGTCTTT.

This clonotype was found many times. The CDR3 reads CASTLIAGTGELFF. CDR3 in DNA: TGTGCCAGCACCCTAATCGCCGGGACCGGGGAGCTGTTTTTT. This chain uses TRBV11-2 with TRBJ2-2, with D unresolved. Trimming left V 7 bases short and J 5 bases short, with 14 bases between. The length of the CDR3 is 14 residues. Germline V CDR1 and CDR2: SGHAT, FQNNGV. Full variable domain (missing parts from reference TRBV11-2 and TRBJ2-2): EAGVAQSPRYKIIEKRQSVAFWCNPISGHATLYWYQQILGQGPKLLIQFQNNGVVDDSQLPKDRFSAERLKGVDSTLKIQPAKLEDSAVYLCASTLIAGTGELFFGEGSRLTVL.

The rearrangement joins TRBV12-3 or TRBV12-4 to TRBJ2-2; D is uncertain. The CDR3 length is 13 residues. DNA for the CDR3: TGTGACATCAGTAACAGCTACACCGGGGAGCTGTTTTTT. Protein sequence: CDISNSYTGELFF.

At least ten counts were recorded for this clonotype. This rearrangement joins TRBV11-2 to TRBJ1-5; the match to TRBD1 covers 7 bases. V lost 5 bases to trimming and J lost 6 bases; unmatched junction nucleotides: 7. CDR3 size: 14 residues. CDR1 SGHAT and CDR2 FQNNGV come from the germline V gene. CDR3 DNA: TGTGCCAGCAGCAGAACAGGGGAAGGTCAGCCCCAGCATTTT. Translating gives CASSRTGEGQPQHF.

As for this clonotype: Germline and junction disagree at one end, which may indicate a read error. The chain couples TRBV5-8 to TRBJ2-1, with 13 bases lining up with TRBD2. The CDR3 runs to 18 residues. Germline values: CDR1 SGHTS, CDR2 YDEGEE. The CDR3 sequence: CTSSGGTSGTRFYNEQFF. CDR3 sequence (DNA): TGTACCAGCAGCGGGGGGACTAGCGGGACGAGATTCTACAATGAGCAGTTCTTC.

For this clonotype: The junction departs from the called germline gene at one end, perhaps through a read error. This CDR3 is CVSSSTGEGTGTIYF. CDR3 nucleotides: TGTGTCAGCAGCTCCACTGGAGAGGGGACAGGGACCATATATTTT. The chain carries TRBV11-2 and TRBJ1-3; 9 bases agree with TRBD1. The CDR3 has 15 amino acids. The germline CDR1 and CDR2 sequences are SGHAT and FQNNGV.

Note on this clonotype: No conserved phenylalanine or tryptophan is present at the end of the CDR3, so a read error is the likely explanation. The rearrangement uses TRBV28 and TRBJ1-2, with a possible D match to TRBD1 (5 bases). The germline V gene encodes CDR1 MDHEN and CDR2 SYDVKM. Trimming cost V 1 base and J 8 bases, with 11 bases left between them. CDR3 length: 13 residues. In nucleotides, the CDR3 is TGTGCCAGCAGTTTATCGGGGCCAGACGGCTACACCTCC. It codes for CASSLSGPDGYTS.

To note about this clonotype: This could be a read error, since a much larger clone is one nucleotide away. This rearrangement joins TRBV12-3 or TRBV12-4 to TRBJ2-7; D uncertain. The CDR3 covers 11 residues. The CDR3 DNA follows: TGTGTCAGCAGTTTTTGGGGCGAGCAGTACTTC. Its protein product is CVSSFWGEQYF.